The 31 T cell receptor beta chains below come from one sample, sequenced in a study of blood T cell repertoires in COVID-19. Sequencing used immunoSEQ multiplex PCR; TCRdb keeps in-frame clones, though not all of them. The table lists around 130,000 clones, roughly 85% of them singletons, with 4.3% in the top ten. The sequenced sample consisted of peripheral blood. These receptors all come from a human donor in a cohort sampled during active COVID-19.

The gene calls are TRBV2 and TRBJ1-4, with D unresolved. This CDR3 has 15 residues. The V gene lost 0 bases and the J gene lost 8 bases, with 13 bases spanning the gap. CDR1 is SNHLY and CDR2 is FYNNEI in the germline V gene. The CDR3 here is CASSEAGGFGEKLFF. The CDR3 DNA follows: TGTGCCAGCAGTGAAGCGGGAGGGTTTGGAGAAAAACTGTTTTTT.

This chain links TRBV6-2 or TRBV6-3 with TRBJ2-1; no clear D gene. CDR3 length: 16 amino acids. The V end was cut by 0 bases, the J end by 2 bases, with 11 bases between. Germline V gives CDR1 MNHEY, CDR2 SVGEGT. The CDR3 is CASSYSYRVTYNEQFF. CDR3 in DNA: TGTGCCAGCAGTTACTCTTACCGGGTCACCTACAATGAGCAGTTCTTC.

This rearrangement joins TRBV7-8 to TRBJ2-4, with 14 bases lining up with TRBD2. The V gene's germline CDR1 is SGHVS and CDR2 FQNEAQ. This CDR3 has 19 residues. The junction had 9 bases not matched to a gene; V was cut back by 5 bases and J by 0 bases. The CDR3 region has the DNA TGTGCCAGCAGCACAGGACTAGCGGGGGGCCTCTCAGCCAAAAACATTCAGTACTTC. It translates to CASSTGLAGGLSAKNIQYF.

The CDR3 loop is CASSSLAGRNIQYF. For the CDR3, the DNA is TGTGCCAGCAGCTCATTAGCGGGAAGGAACATTCAGTACTTC. The V gene is TRBV9, the J gene TRBJ2-4; 8 bases line up with TRBD2. V lost 4 bases and J lost 7; bases outside the gene matches: 7. This CDR3 spans 14 amino acids. CDR1 is SGDLS and CDR2 is YYNGEE in the germline V gene.

The rearrangement links TRBV7-9 to TRBJ1-2; D gene ambiguous. CDR1 and CDR2 (germline): SEHNR, FQNEAQ (reference sequence). The CDR3 has 14 residues. V was cut by 1 base and J by 3 bases, with 9 bases left in between. The CDR3 region is CASSLVSGYYGYTF. In DNA, the CDR3 is TGTGCCAGCAGCTTAGTTTCGGGGTACTATGGCTACACCTTC.

The V and J genes are TRBV27 and TRBJ1-6; possibly TRBD1 for D (5 bases). V shed 4 bases and J shed 8 bases, with 27 bases lying between them. Germline CDR1 and CDR2: MNHEY and SMNVEV (reference sequence). The CDR3 is 19 amino acids. The CDR3 is CASSSGGGLMGAGDSPLHF. CDR3 bases: TGTGCCAGCAGTTCGGGTGGGGGACTAATGGGAGCGGGTGATTCACCCCTCCACTTT.

V and J are TRBV14 and TRBJ2-5, with TRBD2 as a possible D gene (6 bases). CDR1 is SGHDN, CDR2 FVKESK, per germline. The CDR3 covers 15 residues. The V end was cut by 0 bases, the J end by 2 bases, with 10 bases between. The CDR3 loop is CASSQDPGVQETQYF. CDR3 nucleotides: TGTGCCAGCAGCCAAGATCCGGGGGTACAAGAGACCCAGTACTTC.

The chain is built from TRBV5-4 and TRBJ1-1, with D possibly matching TRBD1 (5 bases). Trimming removed 4 bases at V and 1 base at J, with 11 bases between. CDR3 size: 14 residues. Germline-derived CDR1 and CDR2 are SGHNT and YYREEE (reference sequence). CDR3 protein: CASSPGHSNTEAFF. CDR3 coding DNA: TGTGCCAGCAGCCCAGGACACTCGAACACTGAAGCTTTCTTT. Filled out from reference TRBV5-4 and TRBJ1-1, the complete variable domain reads ETGVTQSPTHLIKTRGQQVTLRCSSQSGHNTVSWYQQALGQGPQFIFQYYREEENGRGNFPPRFSGLQFPNYSSELNVNALELDDSALYLCASSPGHSNTEAFFGQGTRLTVV.

The genes are TRBV5-1 and TRBJ2-2, with a weak D call TRBD2 (7 bases). V was trimmed by 4 bases and J by 4 bases, leaving 17 bases between them. Germline assignment: CDR1 SGHRS and CDR2 YFSETQ. This CDR3 has 16 amino acids. CDR3 sequence (DNA): TGCGCCAGCAGCCCCGGCGCGGGGGCCGGCACCGGGGAGCTGTTTTTT. Protein sequence: CASSPGAGAGTGELFF.

The chain is built from TRBV15 and TRBJ1-1; D perhaps matches TRBD1 (5 bases). The CDR3 runs to 13 residues. CDR1 is LNHNV, CDR2 YYDKDF, per germline (reference sequence). V shed 1 base and J shed 6 bases, with 9 bases lying between them. Written as DNA, the CDR3 is TGTGCCACCAGCAGAGTGGCAGGGCCTGAAGCTTTCTTT. This translates into CATSRVAGPEAFF.

At least ten counts were recorded for this clone. The chain couples TRBV6-5 to TRBJ1-1, with 10 bases identical to TRBD1. Germline-derived CDR1 and CDR2 are MNHEY and SVGAGI. The CDR3 is 15 amino acids. V trimming: 10 bases; J trimming: 5 bases; junction bases outside the gene matches: 13. Written as DNA, the CDR3 is TGTGCCACCACACAAACCGGGACAGGGGAAACTGAAGCTTTCTTT. This sequence encodes CATTQTGTGETEAFF.

The chain has TRBV7-2 and TRBJ1-1; D might be TRBD1 (5 bases). The V gene lost 5 bases and the J gene lost 11 bases, with 24 bases spanning the gap. This CDR3 has 15 residues. Germline CDR1 SGHTA, CDR2 FQGNSA. CDR3 DNA: TGTGCCAGCAGCCCCCACGGAGGCGCGGGGGTGTGGGCTTTCTTT. Translated, it gives CASSPHGGAGVWAFF.

The V call is TRBV19, the J call TRBJ2-5; the match to TRBD2 covers 12 bases. After removal of 0 bases from V and 1 base from J, the junction contained 9 bases not matched to a gene. Germline V gives CDR1 LNHDA, CDR2 SQIVND (reference sequence). This CDR3 comprises 19 residues. The CDR3 DNA reads as TGTGCCAGTAGTATAGATCTAGCGGGAGGGTCACGGTCCCAAGAGACCCAGTACTTC. It translates to CASSIDLAGGSRSQETQYF.

The chain employs TRBV5-5 and TRBJ1-2, with 7 bases aligning to TRBD1. Per germline, CDR1 SGHKS and CDR2 YYEKEE (reference sequence). After removal of 3 bases from V and 4 bases from J, the junction contained 12 bases not matched to a gene. This CDR3 contains 16 residues. CDR3 coding DNA: TGTGCCAGCAGCTCGGGGTGGACAGGAGGTCTCTATGGCTACACCTTC. It codes for CASSSGWTGGLYGYTF.

V gene TRBV11-2 combines with J gene TRBJ1-4; D uncertain. V gave up 2 bases and J gave up 4 bases, with 14 bases separating them. The CDR3 spans 16 residues. Germline lookup yields CDR1 SGHAT and CDR2 FQNNGV. The CDR3, as DNA: TGTGCCAGCAGCTTATCCGGACGAGGACTTAATGAAAAACTGTTTTTT. This sequence encodes CASSLSGRGLNEKLFF. Filled out from reference TRBV11-2 and TRBJ1-4, the complete variable domain reads EAGVAQSPRYKIIEKRQSVAFWCNPISGHATLYWYQQILGQGPKLLIQFQNNGVVDDSQLPKDRFSAERLKGVDSTLKIQPAKLEDSAVYLCASSLSGRGLNEKLFFGSGTQLSVL.

In DNA, the CDR3 is TGTGCCAGCAGCGGTCACAGGGGAAAGACCCAGTACTTC. As protein: CASSGHRGKTQYF. V gene TRBV7-6 combines with J gene TRBJ2-5; 7 bases fit TRBD1. Unmatched junction bases numbered 6, after V lost 5 bases and J lost 6 bases. The CDR3 is 13 amino acids. Germline V gene lookup returns CDR1 SGHVS and CDR2 FNYEAQ.

In its sample, this clone was seen once. The rearrangement uses TRBV29-1 and TRBJ1-1; D ambiguous. The germline CDR1 and CDR2 sequences are SQVTM and ANQGSEA. Trimming took 7 bases from V and 3 from J, leaving 15 bases between them. The length of the CDR3 is 13 residues. CDR3 region: CSAGSGSDTEAFF. CDR3 bases: TGCAGCGCTGGGAGCGGCTCGGACACTGAAGCTTTCTTT.

This chain connects TRBV5-4 to TRBJ1-4; 8 bases map to TRBD1. CDR3 size: 15 residues. J gave up 4 bases and V 0 bases, and 2 bases lay outside the gene matches. Looked up from germline, CDR1 is SGHNT and CDR2 is YYREEE (reference sequence). DNA for the CDR3: TGTGCCAGCAGCTTGGGAGACAGGGGTAATGAAAAACTGTTTTTT. Its protein is CASSLGDRGNEKLFF.

The J gene is TRBJ1-2, the V gene TRBV3-1 (or the pseudogene TRBV3-2); D not resolved. V was trimmed by 2 bases and J by 8 bases, leaving 9 bases between them. The CDR3 covers 12 residues. From germline, CDR1 is LGHDT and CDR2 YNNKEL (reference sequence). This chain's CDR3 is CASSQTQFGYTF. CDR3 nucleotide sequence: TGTGCCAGCAGCCAAACCCAGTTCGGCTACACCTTC.

The chain joins TRBV7-8 to TRBJ1-1; 10 bases line up with TRBD1. V gave up 5 bases and J gave up 0 bases; unmatched junction bases: 6. The CDR3 consists of 16 residues. Germline V gives CDR1 SGHVS, CDR2 FQNEAQ. DNA of the CDR3: TGTGCCAGCAGCAAGACAGGGGGCGCGGTGAACACTGAAGCTTTCTTT. This codes for CASSKTGGAVNTEAFF.

The chain links TRBV10-3 to TRBJ1-2; D is ambiguous. V lost 6 bases, J lost 5 bases, and 10 bases lay in between. Germline CDR1 reads ENHRY; CDR2 reads SYGVKD. The CDR3 covers 12 residues. The CDR3 loop is CAISASEYGYTF. DNA of the CDR3: TGTGCCATCAGCGCATCAGAATATGGCTACACCTTC.

The chain combines TRBV6-5 with TRBJ2-7; 7 bases are shared with TRBD2. J gave up 0 bases and V 8 bases, and 4 bases lay outside the gene matches. CDR3 length: 13 amino acids. From germline, CDR1 is MNHEY and CDR2 SVGAGI. CDR3 nucleotide sequence: TGTGCCAGCGGGGGGGTCCTCTCCTACGAGCAGTACTTC. Its protein is CASGGVLSYEQYF.

The DNA of the CDR3 is TGTGCCAGTAGTCTGGGACAGGGGTTTCGGACGACTAATGAAAAACTGTTTTTT. Translated, it gives CASSLGQGFRTTNEKLFF. This chain connects TRBV19 to TRBJ1-4; 10 positions agree with TRBD1. Germline V lookup: CDR1 LNHDA, CDR2 SQIVND (reference sequence). This CDR3 comprises 18 residues. After removal of 5 bases from V and 2 bases from J, the junction contained 11 bases not matched to a gene.

Written as DNA, the CDR3 is TGTGCCAGTAGTGGGGAAGGACAGCGCAATCAGCCCCAGCATTTT. This gives the protein CASSGEGQRNQPQHF. The chain couples TRBV19 to TRBJ1-5; weak D call: TRBD1 (6 bases). V gave up 5 bases and J gave up 2 bases, with 13 bases separating them. The CDR3 is 15 residues long. In germline, CDR1 is LNHDA, CDR2 SQIVND (reference sequence).

This clone was seen only once. The rearrangement uses TRBV9 and TRBJ1-1, with TRBD1 matching over 7 bases. The germline V gene has CDR1 SGDLS and CDR2 YYNGEE. This CDR3 contains 15 residues. Germline trimming cut 5 bases from V and 3 bases from J; bases unmatched to any gene: 10. Written as DNA, the CDR3 is TGTGCCAGCAGTTACAACCGGGACAGTGACACTGAAGCTTTCTTT. It codes for CASSYNRDSDTEAFF.

This chain connects TRBV24-1 to TRBJ2-4; 8 bases match TRBD1. The CDR3 extends over 16 amino acids. Germline assignment: CDR1 KGHDR and CDR2 SFDVKD. With V trimmed by 4 bases and J by 3 bases, 7 bases remained unmatched. The CDR3 loop is CATSDVGQAGKNIQYF. DNA of the CDR3: TGTGCCACCAGTGACGTGGGACAGGCGGGCAAAAACATTCAGTACTTC.

J is TRBJ1-4 and V is TRBV12-5; D remains unclear. The CDR3 runs 14 residues. Trimming cost V 6 bases and J 10 bases, with 18 bases left between them. Germline V gives CDR1 LGHNT, CDR2 FRNRAP. CDR3 amino acids: CASGPGLGFGKLFF. As DNA, the CDR3 is TGTGCTAGTGGCCCTGGACTGGGTTTCGGAAAACTGTTTTTT. Combining the CDR3 with reference TRBV12-5 and TRBJ1-4 gives the whole variable domain DARVTQTPRHKVTEMGQEVTMRCQPILGHNTVFWYRQTMMQGLELLAYFRNRAPLDDSGMPKDRFSAEMPDATLATLKIQPSEPRDSAVYFCASGPGLGFGKLFFGSGTQLSVL.

The rearrangement uses TRBV7-2 and TRBJ1-2; 7 bases line up with TRBD1. The J segment lost 8 bases and the V segment lost 5 bases, leaving 14 bases of the junction unmatched. The germline CDR1 and CDR2 sequences are SGHTA and FQGNSA. The CDR3 contains 15 residues. In DNA, the CDR3 is TGTGCCAGCAGCGGTAGACAGGGAACCCCGGGGGGCTACACCTTC. It codes for CASSGRQGTPGGYTF.

The chain links TRBV3-1 (or the pseudogene TRBV3-2) to TRBJ1-5; D may be TRBD1 (5 bases). The CDR3 contains 13 residues. The germline V and J ends were trimmed by 2 bases and 4 bases, with 6 bases remaining between them. The V gene's germline CDR1 is LGHDT and CDR2 YNNKEL (reference sequence). This CDR3 reads CASSQNRNQPQHF. The CDR3 bases are TGTGCCAGCAGCCAAAACAGGAATCAGCCCCAGCATTTT.

The chain is built from TRBV11-3 and TRBJ2-7; perhaps TRBD2 as D (6 bases). V gave up 5 bases and J gave up 7 bases, with 15 bases separating them. Germline values: CDR1 SGHNT, CDR2 YENEEA. CDR3 size: 13 residues. CDR3 amino acids: CASSQTREGEQYF. The CDR3, as DNA: TGTGCCAGCAGCCAGACTAGAGAGGGGGAGCAGTACTTC.

The rearrangement uses TRBV15 and TRBJ1-1; D remains ambiguous. The germline gives CDR1 LNHNV, CDR2 YYDKDF (reference sequence). This CDR3 region has 17 residues. Trimming removed 2 bases at V and 3 bases at J, with 19 bases between. CDR3 coding DNA: TGTGCCACCAGCAGATTCCAAGCCTCCTTGAGGGACACTGAAGCTTTCTTT. Its translation: CATSRFQASLRDTEAFF.